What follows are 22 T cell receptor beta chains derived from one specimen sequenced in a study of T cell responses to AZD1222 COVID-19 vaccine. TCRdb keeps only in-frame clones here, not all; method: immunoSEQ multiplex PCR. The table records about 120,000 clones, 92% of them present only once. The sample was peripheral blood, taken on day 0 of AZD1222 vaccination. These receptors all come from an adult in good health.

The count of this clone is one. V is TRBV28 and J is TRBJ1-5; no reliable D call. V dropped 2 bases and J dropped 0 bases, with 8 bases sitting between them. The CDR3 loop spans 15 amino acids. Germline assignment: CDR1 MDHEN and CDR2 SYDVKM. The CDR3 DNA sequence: TGTGCCAGCAGTTTAAAGGAAAATAGCAATCAGCCCCAGCATTTT. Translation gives CASSLKENSNQPQHF.

The CDR3 is CSVAGTGGFTEAFF. In DNA, the CDR3 is TGCAGCGTTGCCGGGACAGGGGGCTTCACTGAAGCTTTCTTT. The chain links TRBV29-1 to TRBJ1-1; 12 nucleotides align to TRBD1. CDR1 SQVTM and CDR2 ANQGSEA come from the germline V gene. Unmatched junction bases numbered 4, after V lost 4 bases and J lost 4 bases. The CDR3 runs to 14 residues.

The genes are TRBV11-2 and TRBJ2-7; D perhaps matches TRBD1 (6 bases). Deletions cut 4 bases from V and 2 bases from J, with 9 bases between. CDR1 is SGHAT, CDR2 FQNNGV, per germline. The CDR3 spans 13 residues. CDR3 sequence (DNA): TGTGCCAGCAGCTGGACAGATACCTACGAGCAGTACTTC. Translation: CASSWTDTYEQYF. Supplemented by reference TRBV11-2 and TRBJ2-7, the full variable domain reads EAGVAQSPRYKIIEKRQSVAFWCNPISGHATLYWYQQILGQGPKLLIQFQNNGVVDDSQLPKDRFSAERLKGVDSTLKIQPAKLEDSAVYLCASSWTDTYEQYFGPGTRLTVT.

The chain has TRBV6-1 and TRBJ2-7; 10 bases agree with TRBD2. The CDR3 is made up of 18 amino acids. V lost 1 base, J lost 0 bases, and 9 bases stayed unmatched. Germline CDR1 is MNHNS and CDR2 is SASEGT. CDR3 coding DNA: TGTGCCAGCAGTGAAGGCCTAGCGGGAGCGGGGACCTCCTACGAGCAGTACTTC. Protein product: CASSEGLAGAGTSYEQYF.

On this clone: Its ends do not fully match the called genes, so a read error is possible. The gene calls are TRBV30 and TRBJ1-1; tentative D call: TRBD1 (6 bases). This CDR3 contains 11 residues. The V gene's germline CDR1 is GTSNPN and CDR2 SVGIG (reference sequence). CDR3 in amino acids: CAWSARLGHVF. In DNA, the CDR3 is TGTGCCTGGAGCGCCCGCCTGGGACACGTCTTT. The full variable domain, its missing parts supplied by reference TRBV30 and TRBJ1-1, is SQTIHQWPATLVQPVGSPLSLECTVEGTSNPNLYWYRQAAGRGLQLLFYSVGIGQISSEVPQNLSASRPQDRQFILSSKKLLLSDSGFYLCAWSARLGHVFGQGTRLTVV.

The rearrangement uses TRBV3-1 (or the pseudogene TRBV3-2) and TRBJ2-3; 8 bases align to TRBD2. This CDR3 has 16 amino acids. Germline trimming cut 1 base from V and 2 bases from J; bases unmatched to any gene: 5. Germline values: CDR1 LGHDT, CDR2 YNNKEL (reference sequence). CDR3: CASSQGVRGDTDTQYF. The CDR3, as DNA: TGTGCCAGCAGCCAAGGTGTGCGGGGGGACACAGATACGCAGTATTTT.

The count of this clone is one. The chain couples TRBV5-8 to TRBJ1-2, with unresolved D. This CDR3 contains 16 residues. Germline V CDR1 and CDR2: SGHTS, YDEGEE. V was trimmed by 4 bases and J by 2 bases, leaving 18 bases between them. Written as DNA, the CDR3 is TGTGCCAGCAGCCTACAATTCGACATGCGCAACTATGGCTACACCTTC. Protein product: CASSLQFDMRNYGYTF.

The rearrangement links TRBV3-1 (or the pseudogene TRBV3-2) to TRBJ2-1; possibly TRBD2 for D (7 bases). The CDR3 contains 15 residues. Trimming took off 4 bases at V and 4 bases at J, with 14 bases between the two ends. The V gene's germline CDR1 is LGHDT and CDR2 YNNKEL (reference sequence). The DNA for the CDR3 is TGTGCCAGCAGCCCTTCGGGGGGCCCTTACAATGAGCAGTTCTTC. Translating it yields CASSPSGGPYNEQFF.

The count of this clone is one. CDR3 protein: CASSPAEMSGYTF. CDR3 bases: TGTGCCAGCTCACCGGCGGAGATGAGTGGCTACACCTTC. The chain combines TRBV18 with TRBJ1-2; D is ambiguous. The CDR3 sequence is 13 residues long. CDR1 is KGHSH, CDR2 LQKENI, per germline. V was clipped by 3 bases and J by 7 bases, with 12 bases between them.

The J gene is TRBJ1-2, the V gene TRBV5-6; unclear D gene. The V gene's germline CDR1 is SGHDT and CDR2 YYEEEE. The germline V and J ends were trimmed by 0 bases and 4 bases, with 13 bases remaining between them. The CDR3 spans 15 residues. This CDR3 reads CASSLEGRDFYGYTF. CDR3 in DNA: TGTGCCAGCAGCTTGGAGGGCAGAGACTTCTATGGCTACACCTTC.

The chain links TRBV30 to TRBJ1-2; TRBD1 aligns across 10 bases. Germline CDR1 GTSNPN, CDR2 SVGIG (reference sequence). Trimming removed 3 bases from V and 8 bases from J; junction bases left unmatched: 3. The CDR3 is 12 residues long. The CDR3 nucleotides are TGTGCCTGGAGGGGACAGGGGAACGGCTACACCTTC. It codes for CAWRGQGNGYTF.

In DNA form, the CDR3 reads TGTGCCAGCAGTTTTATCCCGAGGAGCTCCTACGAGCAGTACTTC. Translated, it gives CASSFIPRSSYEQYF. This chain links TRBV28 with TRBJ2-7; D gene ambiguous. Between the trimmed V and J ends, which lost 3 bases and 0 bases, there was a span of 12 bases. CDR1 is MDHEN and CDR2 is SYDVKM in the germline V gene. This CDR3 comprises 15 residues. The full variable domain, its missing parts supplied by reference TRBV28 and TRBJ2-7, is DVKVTQSSRYLVKRTGEKVFLECVQDMDHENMFWYRQDPGLGLRLIYFSYDVKMKEKGDIPEGYSVSREKKERFSLILESASTNQTSMYLCASSFIPRSSYEQYFGPGTRLTVT.

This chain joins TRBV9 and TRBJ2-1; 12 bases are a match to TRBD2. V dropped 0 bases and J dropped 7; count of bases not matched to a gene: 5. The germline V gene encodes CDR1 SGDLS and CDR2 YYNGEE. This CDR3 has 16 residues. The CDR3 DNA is TGTGCCAGCAGCGTAGTTGCGACTAGCGGGAGAAATGAGCAGTTCTTC. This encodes CASSVVATSGRNEQFF.

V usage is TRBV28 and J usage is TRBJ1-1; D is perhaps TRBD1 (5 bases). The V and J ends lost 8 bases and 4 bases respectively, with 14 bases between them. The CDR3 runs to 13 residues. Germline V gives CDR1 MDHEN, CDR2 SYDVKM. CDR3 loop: CASCLAGLTEAFF. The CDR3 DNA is TGTGCCAGCTGTCTGGCGGGGCTCACTGAAGCTTTCTTT.

This CDR3 is CASSVSHRGVRGNTIYF. The CDR3 DNA reads as TGTGCCAGCAGTGTAAGCCACAGGGGAGTTCGCGGAAACACCATATATTTT. V gene TRBV6-1 combines with J gene TRBJ1-3, with 7 bases identical to TRBD1. Germline-derived CDR1 and CDR2 are MNHNS and SASEGT. V shed 4 bases, J shed 4 bases, and the junction held 13 bases outside the gene matches. The CDR3 spans 17 residues.

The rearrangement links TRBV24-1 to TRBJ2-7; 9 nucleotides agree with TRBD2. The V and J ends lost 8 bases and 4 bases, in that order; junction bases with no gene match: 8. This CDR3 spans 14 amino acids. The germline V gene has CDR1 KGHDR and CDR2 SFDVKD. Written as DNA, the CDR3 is TGTGCCACCACCTCCGGACTAGCGCCGTACGAGCAGTACTTC. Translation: CATTSGLAPYEQYF.

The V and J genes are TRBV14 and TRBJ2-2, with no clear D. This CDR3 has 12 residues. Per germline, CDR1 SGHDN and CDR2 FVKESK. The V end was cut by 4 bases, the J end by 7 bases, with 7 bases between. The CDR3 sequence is CASSLGNGELFF. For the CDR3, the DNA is TGTGCCAGCAGCCTCGGCAACGGGGAGCTGTTTTTT.

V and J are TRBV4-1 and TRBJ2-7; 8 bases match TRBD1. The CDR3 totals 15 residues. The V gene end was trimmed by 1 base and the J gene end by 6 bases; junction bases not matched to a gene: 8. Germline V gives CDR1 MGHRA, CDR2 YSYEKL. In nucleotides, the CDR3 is TGCGCCAGCAGCCAAGTTACCGCCAGGGGGCCCGAGCAGTACTTC. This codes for CASSQVTARGPEQYF.

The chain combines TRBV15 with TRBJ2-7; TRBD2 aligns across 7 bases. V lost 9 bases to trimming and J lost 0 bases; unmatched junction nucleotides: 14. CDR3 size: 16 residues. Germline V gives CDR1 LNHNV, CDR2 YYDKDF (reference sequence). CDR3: CATGGMGRGSSYEQYF. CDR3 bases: TGTGCCACTGGAGGCATGGGGCGGGGGAGCTCCTACGAGCAGTACTTC.

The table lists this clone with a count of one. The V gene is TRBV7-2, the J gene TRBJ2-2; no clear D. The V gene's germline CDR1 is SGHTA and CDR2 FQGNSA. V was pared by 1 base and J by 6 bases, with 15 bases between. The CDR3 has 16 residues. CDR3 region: CASSLDRVQSAGELFF. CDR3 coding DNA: TGTGCCAGCAGCTTAGATCGGGTTCAGTCCGCCGGGGAGCTGTTTTTT.

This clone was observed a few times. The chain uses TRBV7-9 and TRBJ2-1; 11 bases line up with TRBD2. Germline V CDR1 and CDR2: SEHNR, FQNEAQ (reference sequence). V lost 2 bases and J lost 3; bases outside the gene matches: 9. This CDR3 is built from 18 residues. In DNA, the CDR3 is TGTGCCAGCAGCTTAACAGCCACTAGCGGGAGTTTCTACAATGAGCAGTTCTTC. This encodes CASSLTATSGSFYNEQFF.

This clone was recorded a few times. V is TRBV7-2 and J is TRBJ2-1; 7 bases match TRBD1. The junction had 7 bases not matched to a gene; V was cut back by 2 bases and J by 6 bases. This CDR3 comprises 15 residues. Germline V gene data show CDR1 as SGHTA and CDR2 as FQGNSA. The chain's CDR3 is CASSLRPTGTNEQFF. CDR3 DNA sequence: TGTGCCAGCAGCTTACGCCCGACAGGGACCAATGAGCAGTTCTTC.